The sequence of this TCR beta chain was determined in a study of blood T cell repertoires in COVID-19. Overall study: Sample material is recorded as cDNA or gDNA derived from T cells, B-cell-depleted T cells, or PBMCs.

V was shortened by 4 bases and J by 4 bases, with 14 bases between the two germline ends. CDR1 is SGHRS, CDR2 YFSETQ, per germline. CDR3 length: 14 amino acids. Data came from immunoSEQ multiplex PCR; TCRdb stores just in-frame clones and leaves some out. The table records 53,000 or so clones, 76% of them present only once. The rearrangement uses TRBV5-1 and TRBJ1-2; D gene unclear. The material sequenced was peripheral blood. This sequence originates from a man between 50 and 59 years old with active or convalescent COVID-19. The chain's CDR3 is CASSGTAAAYGYTF. In nucleotides, the CDR3 is TGCGCCAGCAGCGGAACAGCAGCAGCCTATGGCTACACCTTC.